These 12 T cell receptor beta chains came from one sample sequenced in a study of PD-1 blockade in classical Hodgkin lymphoma. Every patient experienced relapse after autologous stem cell transplantation, and brentuximab vedotin exposure varied. TCRdb's table, derived via immunoSEQ multiplex PCR, lists solely in-frame clones and lacks some. In the table there are about 93,000 clones, 80% to 95% of which are singletons. The sequencing used peripheral blood mononuclear cells (PBMCs), collected before the second cycle of nivolumab. The receptors originated from a human donor with classical Hodgkin lymphoma.

This rearrangement joins TRBV21-1 to TRBJ2-7; TRBD1 reflects the table's D call only, with no check against the DNA. TRBV21-1 represents a pseudogene. The CDR3 length is 16 residues. The CDR3, as DNA: TGTGCCAGCAGCAAACCCCTCCCCGGGACAGGCTACGAGCAGTACTTC. Protein product: CASSKPLPGTGYEQYF.

The chain links TRBV7-9 to TRBJ2-1; a weak D match, TRBD1 (5 bases). CDR1 SEHNR and CDR2 FQNEAQ come from the germline V gene (reference sequence). This CDR3 spans 12 amino acids. Trimming removed 1 base at V and 8 bases at J, with 6 bases between. The CDR3 nucleotides are TGTGCCAGCAGCTTAGAGGGGTATGAGCAGTTCTTC. Translated: CASSLEGYEQFF.

The chain links TRBV18 to TRBJ1-5, with D perhaps TRBD1 (6 bases). Looked up from germline, CDR1 is KGHSH and CDR2 is LQKENI. The germline V and J ends were trimmed by 3 bases and 3 bases, with 12 bases remaining between them. The CDR3 totals 15 residues. This CDR3 is CASSPGHPTNQPQHF. The CDR3 DNA follows: TGTGCCAGCTCACCGGGACACCCCACCAATCAGCCCCAGCATTTT. Combining the CDR3 with reference TRBV18 and TRBJ1-5 gives the whole variable domain NAGVMQNPRHLVRRRGQEARLRCSPMKGHSHVYWYRQLPEEGLKFMVYLQKENIIDESGMPKERFSAEFPKEGPSILRIQQVVRGDSAAYFCASSPGHPTNQPQHFGDGTRLSIL.

This rearrangement joins TRBV6-1 to TRBJ2-3; D gene unclear. The CDR3 is made up of 12 amino acids. Germline V gives CDR1 MNHNS, CDR2 SASEGT. Trimming removed 7 bases from V and 6 bases from J, with 11 bases in between. CDR3 region: CASIKSPDTQYF. CDR3 coding DNA: TGTGCCAGCATCAAAAGTCCTGATACGCAGTATTTT.

V is TRBV19 and J is TRBJ2-3; D remains ambiguous. Germline CDR1 LNHDA, CDR2 SQIVND (reference sequence). CDR3 size: 16 residues. Trimming removed 1 base at V and 0 bases at J, with 11 bases between. The CDR3 coding sequence is TGTGCCAGTAGTATAGGCCTCCGTTGGAGCACAGATACGCAGTATTTT. Translated, it gives CASSIGLRWSTDTQYF.

The chain carries TRBV5-8 and TRBJ2-7; D unclear. The V gene's germline CDR1 is SGHTS and CDR2 YDEGEE. V lost 3 bases and J lost 0, with 13 bases in between. The CDR3 extends over 15 amino acids. CDR3 nucleotides: TGTGCCAGCAGCTCCCAGACCGCTTACTCCTACGAGCAGTACTTC. Encoded protein: CASSSQTAYSYEQYF.

The V and J genes are TRBV27 and TRBJ2-1; 15 bases match TRBD2. Germline V gives CDR1 MNHEY, CDR2 SMNVEV (reference sequence). The CDR3 loop spans 18 amino acids. J was trimmed by 5 bases and V by 6 bases; bases with no gene match: 11. The CDR3 DNA is TGTGCCAGCAGCGGACTAAGGACTAGCGGGGGGGGGAACAATGAGCAGTTCTTC. It encodes CASSGLRTSGGGNNEQFF.

The CDR3 region is CASRGAGGPWETQYF. In nucleotides, the CDR3 is TGTGCCAGCAGGGGTGCGGGAGGGCCGTGGGAGACCCAGTACTTC. The chain carries TRBV2 and TRBJ2-5; 9 bases match TRBD2. This CDR3 spans 15 amino acids. J gave up 5 bases and V 6 bases, and 10 bases lay outside the gene matches. Germline CDR1 and CDR2: SNHLY and FYNNEI.

The chain employs TRBV7-3 and TRBJ1-3; D gene ambiguous. The CDR3 contains 15 residues. V shed 0 bases and J shed 1 base, with 7 bases lying between them. Germline CDR1 reads SGHTA; CDR2 reads FQGTGA. The CDR3 sequence: CASSLTGLSGNTIYF. The DNA of the CDR3 is TGTGCCAGCAGCTTAACTGGGCTGTCTGGAAACACCATATATTTT.

The V and J genes are TRBV30 and TRBJ2-5, with 11 bases that match TRBD2. Trimming took 3 bases from V and 3 from J; bases not matched to a gene: 12. Germline values: CDR1 GTSNPN, CDR2 SVGIG (reference sequence). The CDR3 totals 17 residues. The CDR3 nucleotides read TGTGCCTGGAGCCAACCTATAGGGACTAGCGGAAAAGAGACCCAGTACTTC. Translated, it gives CAWSQPIGTSGKETQYF.

This chain uses TRBV18 with TRBJ2-1; D remains ambiguous. V was pared by 2 bases and J by 9 bases, with 20 bases between. Germline CDR1 KGHSH, CDR2 LQKENI. The CDR3 is 16 residues long. The CDR3 loop reads CASSPLTSGDASEQFF. The CDR3 DNA follows: TGTGCCAGCTCACCATTAACTTCGGGCGACGCAAGTGAGCAGTTCTTC.

V usage is TRBV4-1 and J usage is TRBJ2-2; perhaps TRBD2 as D (5 bases). The CDR3 runs to 16 residues. Germline-derived CDR1 and CDR2 are MGHRA and YSYEKL. V was trimmed by 0 bases and J by 0 bases, leaving 8 bases between them. CDR3 amino acids: CASSQDPGTNTGELFF. CDR3 sequence (DNA): TGCGCCAGCAGCCAAGATCCGGGGACGAACACCGGGGAGCTGTTTTTT.